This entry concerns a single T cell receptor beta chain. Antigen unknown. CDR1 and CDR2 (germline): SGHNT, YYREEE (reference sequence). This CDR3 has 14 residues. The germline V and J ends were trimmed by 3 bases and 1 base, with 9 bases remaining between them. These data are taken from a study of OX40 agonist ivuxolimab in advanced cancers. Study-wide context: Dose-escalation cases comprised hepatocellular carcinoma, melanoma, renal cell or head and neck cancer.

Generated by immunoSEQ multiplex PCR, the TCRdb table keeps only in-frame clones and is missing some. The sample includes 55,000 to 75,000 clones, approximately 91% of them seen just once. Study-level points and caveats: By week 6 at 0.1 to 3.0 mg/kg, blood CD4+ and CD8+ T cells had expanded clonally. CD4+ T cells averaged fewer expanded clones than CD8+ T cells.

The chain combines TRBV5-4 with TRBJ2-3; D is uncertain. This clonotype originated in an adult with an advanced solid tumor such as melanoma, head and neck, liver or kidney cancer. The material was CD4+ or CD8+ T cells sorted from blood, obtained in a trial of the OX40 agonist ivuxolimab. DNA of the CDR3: TGTGCCAGCAGCTCCCCGGGCGGCACAGATACGCAGTATTTT. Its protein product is CASSSPGGTDTQYF. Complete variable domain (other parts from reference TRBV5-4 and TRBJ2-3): ETGVTQSPTHLIKTRGQQVTLRCSSQSGHNTVSWYQQALGQGPQFIFQYYREEENGRGNFPPRFSGLQFPNYSSELNVNALELDDSALYLCASSSPGGTDTQYFGPGTRLTVL.